The 10 T cell receptor beta chains listed next were all sequenced from one sample in a study of blood T cell repertoires in COVID-19. Libraries were prepared by immunoSEQ multiplex PCR; TCRdb keeps only in-frame clonotypes and omits some of them. The sample comprises about 300,000 clones, under 90% of which are singletons, and 2.5% to 3.5% rests with the top ten. The sample consisted of PBMCs or T cells enriched from blood (not recorded which). These receptors were collected from a woman aged 45-65 years who had been exposed to COVID-19.

This clone was seen only a few times. The chain uses TRBV19 and TRBJ1-1; 7 bases align to TRBD1. This CDR3 comprises 15 residues. Per germline, CDR1 LNHDA and CDR2 SQIVND (reference sequence). The V and J ends lost 5 bases and 0 bases, in that order; junction bases with no gene match: 6. CDR3 residues: CASSLQGQMNTEAFF. In nucleotides, the CDR3 is TGTGCCAGTAGTCTACAGGGACAGATGAACACTGAAGCTTTCTTT.

The chain couples TRBV24-1 to TRBJ2-2, with a tentative D call TRBD1 (6 bases). This CDR3 has 14 amino acids. Trimming pared 7 bases from V and 6 bases from J, leaving 14 bases between. Germline CDR1 and CDR2: KGHDR and SFDVKD. Written as DNA, the CDR3 is TGTGCCACCAGCTTACAGGGCGCCCCCGGGGAGCTGTTTTTT. Protein product: CATSLQGAPGELFF.

CDR3 bases: TGCAGCGTTGGGACAGGGGATAGCACAGATACGCAGTATTTT. The encoded protein is CSVGTGDSTDTQYF. The chain couples TRBV29-1 to TRBJ2-3; 9 nucleotides line up with TRBD1. This CDR3 has 14 residues. Germline V gene lookup returns CDR1 SQVTM and CDR2 ANQGSEA. The V and J ends lost 4 bases and 0 bases, in that order; junction bases with no gene match: 2.

This chain connects TRBV19 to TRBJ1-3; perhaps TRBD1 as D (5 bases). V lost 4 bases and J 0 bases, leaving 10 bases between the germline ends. This CDR3 region has 15 residues. The germline CDR1 and CDR2 sequences are LNHDA and SQIVND (reference sequence). CDR3 sequence reads: CASSTTGNSGNTIYF. The CDR3 DNA sequence: TGTGCCAGTAGTACCACAGGAAACTCTGGAAACACCATATATTTT. Together with reference TRBV19 and TRBJ1-3, the CDR3 gives the full variable domain: DGGITQSPKYLFRKEGQNVTLSCEQNLNHDAMYWYRQDPGQGLRLIYYSQIVNDFQKGDIAEGYSVSREKKESFPLTVTSAQKNPTAFYLCASSTTGNSGNTIYFGEGSWLTVV.

This chain uses TRBV18 with TRBJ2-3; D is perhaps TRBD2 (5 bases). The CDR3 is 16 residues long. Trimming took off 0 bases at V and 3 bases at J, with 13 bases between the two ends. Germline-derived CDR1 and CDR2 are KGHSH and LQKENI. CDR3 bases: TGTGCCAGCTCACCACCGATCGGGGTGGGGACAGATACGCAGTATTTT. Its protein product is CASSPPIGVGTDTQYF.

This CDR3 reads CASSLLNTNRVYNEQFF. CDR3 in DNA: TGTGCCAGCAGTCTCCTTAACACCAACCGTGTGTACAATGAGCAGTTCTTC. V and J are TRBV28 and TRBJ2-1, with no clear D. The CDR3 runs to 17 residues. CDR1 and CDR2 (germline): MDHEN, SYDVKM. V lost 5 bases to trimming and J lost 4 bases, with 21 bases between them.

The CDR3 reads CASSLSGDTEAFF. The CDR3 DNA reads as TGTGCCAGCAGTCTCTCAGGGGACACTGAAGCTTTCTTT. The J gene is TRBJ1-1, the V gene TRBV12-3 or TRBV12-4, with D perhaps TRBD1 (6 bases). This CDR3 has 13 amino acids. V gave up 5 bases and J gave up 3 bases, with 10 bases separating them.

The J gene is TRBJ1-1, the V gene TRBV5-6; 11 nucleotides agree with TRBD1. CDR1 SGHDT and CDR2 YYEEEE come from the germline V gene. This CDR3 comprises 16 residues. After removal of 4 bases from V and 1 base from J, the junction contained 6 bases not matched to a gene. CDR3 bases: TGTGCCAGCAGCGGCCGGGACAGGGGGTGGAACACTGAAGCTTTCTTT. It translates to CASSGRDRGWNTEAFF.

V is TRBV6-5 and J is TRBJ1-2, with D possibly matching TRBD1 (5 bases). V was shortened by 8 bases and J by 5 bases, with 9 bases between the two germline ends. The CDR3 runs to 11 residues. Germline-derived CDR1 and CDR2 are MNHEY and SVGAGI. The CDR3 region has the DNA TGTGCCAGCTCCGGGGGTTATGGCTACACCTTC. The encoded protein is CASSGGYGYTF.

V gene TRBV5-1 combines with J gene TRBJ2-1; 10 bases align to TRBD1. From germline, CDR1 is SGHRS and CDR2 YFSETQ. CDR3 length: 16 amino acids. J gave up 7 bases and V 2 bases, and 9 bases lay outside the gene matches. The CDR3 bases are TGCGCCAGCAGCTTTAGGGACAGGGGATATCAGAATGAGCAGTTCTTC. It codes for CASSFRDRGYQNEQFF.